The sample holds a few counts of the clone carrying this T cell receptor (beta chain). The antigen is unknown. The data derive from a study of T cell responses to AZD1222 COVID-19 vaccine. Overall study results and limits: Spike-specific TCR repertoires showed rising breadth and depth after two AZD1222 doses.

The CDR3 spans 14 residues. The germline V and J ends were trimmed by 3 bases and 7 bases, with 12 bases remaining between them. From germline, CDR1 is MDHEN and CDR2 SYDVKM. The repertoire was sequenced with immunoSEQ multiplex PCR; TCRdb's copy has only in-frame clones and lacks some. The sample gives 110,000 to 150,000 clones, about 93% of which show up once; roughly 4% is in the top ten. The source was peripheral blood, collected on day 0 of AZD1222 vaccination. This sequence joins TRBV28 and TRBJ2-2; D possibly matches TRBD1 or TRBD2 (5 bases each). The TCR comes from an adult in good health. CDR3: CASSFRRGVGELFF. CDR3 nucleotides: TGTGCCAGCAGTTTTCGCCGGGGCGTCGGGGAGCTGTTTTTT.